A selection of T cell receptor beta chains follows, all from one sample in a study of cytomegalovirus exposure and HLA in healthy donors. Generated by immunoSEQ multiplex PCR, the TCRdb table keeps only in-frame clones and is missing some. The table shows 150,000 to 200,000 clones, with less than 80% occurring only once. Input material: PBMCs. Receptors were obtained from a man aged 35 to 55 in good health and CMV-seronegative. Both conserved end residues are part of each CDR3. The D gene is left open where the match is weak. Where a row states a size, it is once, few, many or the class of an expanded clone; other rows omit it.

clone_size,j_call,d_call,v_call,cdr3_aa
NA,TRBJ2-5,TRBD2,TRBV5-1,CASSMTTSGAETQYF
once,TRBJ2-3,TRBD2,TRBV9,CASSVLSGTSASDPQYF
NA,TRBJ1-2,NA,TRBV2,CASSAVMRYGYTF
NA,TRBJ2-7,TRBD1,TRBV12-5,CASGLTRAGGFYEQYF
few,TRBJ2-1,TRBD1,TRBV25-1,CASSERGIRQGKYNEQFF
NA,TRBJ2-7,TRBD2,TRBV4-1,CASSRSLAGSYEQYF
NA,TRBJ2-7,NA,TRBV6-6,CASSYGRGSYEQYF
NA,TRBJ1-6,TRBD1,TRBV28,CASSEGAKNSPLHF
NA,TRBJ2-3,TRBD2,TRBV5-6,CASSLVPPAGGTDTQYF
once,TRBJ2-1,NA,TRBV21-1,CASTSVGVSSYNEQFF
few,TRBJ2-7,TRBD1,TRBV14,CASSRQGFLGEQYF
NA,TRBJ2-7,TRBD1,TRBV5-1,CASSFYRTGNPYEQYF
NA,TRBJ1-5,NA,TRBV15,CATKGGNSNQPQHF
NA,TRBJ2-7,NA,TRBV27,CASSLSGRHEQYF
NA,TRBJ2-5,TRBD2,TRBV2,CASRGSGRVQETQYF
few,TRBJ1-4,TRBD1,TRBV15,CATSRADREVEKLFF
NA,TRBJ2-1,TRBD1,TRBV7-2,CASSTGTGGPGEFF
NA,TRBJ2-1,TRBD2,TRBV7-9,CSSSHGLAAEQFF
NA,TRBJ1-4,TRBD1,TRBV5-4,CASSPTGADEKLFF
NA,TRBJ2-2,NA,TRBV11-2,CASHVRGASGTGELFF
NA,TRBJ2-2,NA,TRBV5-1,CASSLARGTGELFF
NA,TRBJ1-2,NA,TRBV20-1,CSANPNYGYTF
few,TRBJ2-1,TRBD2,TRBV2,CASSVGLAGANEQFF
once,TRBJ1-2,NA,TRBV6-4,CAGGREGYTF
once,TRBJ1-2,NA,TRBV18,CASSGTTNPGDYGYTF
NA,TRBJ2-7,TRBD1,TRBV6-5,CASSYAMTGVDEQYF
NA,TRBJ2-1,NA,TRBV27,CASKAKAAYNEQFF
few,TRBJ2-7,TRBD1,TRBV29-1,CSARNRGQGPYEQYF
NA,TRBJ1-1,NA,TRBV7-2,CASSLGGKAEAFF
NA,TRBJ1-6,NA,TRBV10-1,CASRAGVDSPLHF
once,TRBJ2-1,TRBD2,TRBV28,CASSAFKAGGNEQFF
NA,TRBJ2-7,NA,TRBV27,CASSRQAESSYEQYF
NA,TRBJ2-5,TRBD2,TRBV6-5,CASSYTTGGRETQYF
many,TRBJ1-3,TRBD1,TRBV29-1,CSVGQGASIYF
NA,TRBJ2-1,TRBD2,TRBV5-1,CASSFSSGSYNEQFF
NA,TRBJ1-5,NA,TRBV2,CASSRGFQPQHF
NA,TRBJ1-1,NA,TRBV7-6,CASSRSNRDEAFF
NA,TRBJ2-1,TRBD1,TRBV5-4,CASSRPTGGNEQFF
NA,TRBJ1-2,TRBD1,TRBV4-1,CASSPQGARGYTF
few,TRBJ1-2,NA,TRBV6-5,CASTDGIPDGYTF
NA,TRBJ2-1,TRBD1,TRBV6-6,CASSYSGQGVDEQFF
NA,TRBJ2-1,TRBD2,TRBV2,CASITTSSDNEQFF
few,TRBJ1-4,NA,TRBV6-6,CASSSEGATNEKLFF
once,TRBJ2-1,NA,TRBV2,CASRLDGGEQFF
NA,TRBJ2-3,NA,TRBV7-6,CASSLEAGATDTQYF
NA,TRBJ1-5,NA,TRBV27,CASRFWGRGGNQPQHF
few,TRBJ1-4,NA,TRBV5-1,CASSLMVQGGGELFF
NA,TRBJ2-1,NA,TRBV7-2,CASSPQSGSYNEQFF
NA,TRBJ2-3,NA,TRBV11-3,CASSGGDTQYF
NA,TRBJ2-3,TRBD2,TRBV7-2,CASRSPGLATDTQYF
NA,TRBJ2-7,TRBD1,TRBV2,CASSAGQGTDEQYF
NA,TRBJ1-6,TRBD1,TRBV19,CASNGQGISPLHF
few,TRBJ2-7,TRBD1,TRBV5-1,CASSLNRGSSYEQYF
NA,TRBJ1-5,NA,TRBV5-4,CASSLGSGFNQPQHF
few,TRBJ2-1,TRBD2,TRBV5-1,CASSLKRGEIGRVNEQFF
NA,TRBJ2-3,TRBD2,TRBV5-6,CASSLLAGGRDTQYF
few,TRBJ2-7,TRBD2,TRBV2,CASRRGLGALYEQYF